One sample yielded the 14 T cell receptor beta chains listed below, sequenced in a study of blood T cell repertoires in COVID-19 (dated by TCRdb to 2020 to 2022). The method behind the library was the immunoSEQ multiplex PCR assay. Here the immuneACCESS table is served through TCRdb, limited to in-frame sequences with V and J called. Missing clones are a known gap in these copies; in checked studies unresolved V genes cover under half, and the rest lacks a known reason. The sample table shows 35,000 or so clones, and approximately 81% are seen once. Of the sample, about 29% is held by the ten largest clones. The sequencing input was peripheral blood. These receptors were taken from an elderly man with active or convalescent COVID-19.

This clone has a handful of counts. The rearrangement joins TRBV10-3 to TRBJ2-7; weak D call: TRBD1 (5 bases). The V end was cut by 6 bases, the J end by 5 bases, with 14 bases between. The germline V gene encodes CDR1 ENHRY and CDR2 SYGVKD. The CDR3 loop spans 13 amino acids. Here the CDR3 reads CAISIKGAHEQYF. Here the CDR3 DNA reads TGTGCCATCAGCATTAAAGGGGCGCACGAGCAGTACTTC.

This sequence joins TRBV29-1 and TRBJ2-7, with TRBD2 matching over 9 bases. V shed 4 bases and J 6 bases; nucleotides not matched to a gene: 7. Germline V gene data show CDR1 as SQVTM and CDR2 as ANQGSEA. The CDR3 has 13 residues. Here the CDR3 DNA reads TGCAGCGTTGCCCTAGCGGGATCCGGCGAGCAGTACTTC. This encodes CSVALAGSGEQYF.

The rearrangement uses TRBV24-1 and TRBJ2-3; 7 bases line up with TRBD2. The germline V gene has CDR1 KGHDR and CDR2 SFDVKD. J lost 2 bases, V lost 2 bases, and 15 bases had no gene match. The CDR3 covers 19 residues. As DNA, the CDR3 is TGTGCCACCAGTGATTCACCATCACTACGCGGGAGTTACACAGATACGCAGTATTTT. It encodes CATSDSPSLRGSYTDTQYF.

This clone is labeled as medium-sized. This rearrangement joins TRBV7-2 to TRBJ2-2; D not certain. This CDR3 spans 12 amino acids. CDR1 and CDR2 from the germline V gene are SGHTA and FQGNSA. The ends were cut back, 5 bases at V and 5 bases at J, with 6 bases in the middle. The CDR3 reads CASSPSTGELFF. The CDR3 region has the DNA TGTGCCAGCAGCCCCTCTACCGGGGAGCTGTTTTTT.

This chain uses TRBV4-3 with TRBJ2-3; 10 bases agree with TRBD2. This CDR3 has 15 residues. Germline lookup yields CDR1 LGHNA and CDR2 YSLEER. J gave up 5 bases and V 5 bases, and 7 bases lay outside the gene matches. The CDR3 DNA is TGCGCCAGCAGCACTCTAGCGGGGGCGGTAGATACGCAGTATTTT. It codes for CASSTLAGAVDTQYF.

The rearrangement links TRBV24-1 to TRBJ2-5, with 8 bases identical to TRBD1. Trimming removed 3 bases from V and 5 bases from J; junction bases left unmatched: 7. The CDR3 spans 15 residues. Looked up from germline, CDR1 is KGHDR and CDR2 is SFDVKD. The CDR3 coding sequence is TGTGCCACCAGTGATCCACGGACAGGGACGGAGACCCAGTACTTC. It is translated as CATSDPRTGTETQYF.

V usage is TRBV6-5 and J usage is TRBJ2-5; perhaps TRBD1 as D (5 bases). CDR1 is MNHEY, CDR2 SVGAGI, per germline. The CDR3 is 13 amino acids. V was pared by 7 bases and J by 5 bases, with 14 bases between. The DNA for the CDR3 is TGTGCCAGCAACCGACAGCCGGCGGAGACCCAGTACTTC. It codes for CASNRQPAETQYF.

This clone was picked up one time. The CDR3 DNA reads as TGTGCCAGCAGCCAAGGACGACGAAGCGGGGGAGGTGAGCAGTTCTTC. Translated, it gives CASSQGRRSGGGEQFF. The chain has TRBV3-1 (or the pseudogene TRBV3-2) and TRBJ2-1; TRBD2 matches 8 bases. V lost 1 base and J lost 9; bases outside the gene matches: 11. The CDR3 length is 16 residues. Germline V gene sequence: CDR1 LGHDT, CDR2 YNNKEL (reference sequence).

This rearrangement joins TRBV30 to TRBJ1-1, with a tentative D call TRBD1 (6 bases). V was clipped by 1 base and J by 4 bases, with 10 bases between them. CDR1 is GTSNPN, CDR2 SVGIG, per germline (reference sequence). CDR3 length: 13 amino acids. The DNA of the CDR3 is TGTGCCTGGAGTGCACAGGGCGGCACTGAAGCTTTCTTT. As protein: CAWSAQGGTEAFF.

The gene calls are TRBV7-2 and TRBJ2-7; TRBD2 agrees at 12 bases. V shed 5 bases, J shed 6 bases, and the junction held 8 bases outside the gene matches. Germline V gives CDR1 SGHTA, CDR2 FQGNSA. The CDR3 extends over 15 amino acids. For the CDR3, the DNA is TGTGCCAGCAGCCCTAGACTAGCGGGAGACCCCGAGCAGTACTTC. Residues: CASSPRLAGDPEQYF.

This chain joins TRBV19 and TRBJ1-5, with D perhaps TRBD1 (5 bases). With 1 base removed from V and 2 bases from J, the gap between germline ends came to 15 bases. The CDR3 spans 17 residues. Germline V gene data show CDR1 as LNHDA and CDR2 as SQIVND (reference sequence). The CDR3 spells CASSIGGGPSRNQPQHF. CDR3 DNA sequence: TGTGCCAGTAGTATAGGGGGGGGACCGTCTCGCAATCAGCCCCAGCATTTT.

This rearrangement joins TRBV11-2 to TRBJ2-2, with TRBD2 identical over 8 bases. The trim removed 2 bases at V and 4 bases at J, leaving 6 bases unmatched. CDR1 and CDR2 from the germline V gene are SGHAT and FQNNGV. The CDR3 sequence is 16 residues long. DNA of the CDR3: TGTGCCAGCAGCTTAACGGGAGGGCCGCGCACCGGGGAGCTGTTTTTT. It specifies CASSLTGGPRTGELFF.

The chain recombines TRBV7-2 with TRBJ1-4; D possibly corresponds to TRBD1 (5 bases). The CDR3 has 16 residues. V was shortened by 1 base and J by 2 bases, with 11 bases between the two germline ends. Germline values: CDR1 SGHTA, CDR2 FQGNSA. The CDR3 loop reads CASSLVWDWTNEKLFF. The CDR3 nucleotides read TGTGCCAGCAGCTTAGTCTGGGACTGGACTAATGAAAAACTGTTTTTT.

This rearrangement joins TRBV19 to TRBJ2-1; possibly TRBD1 for D (5 bases). The ends were cut back, 3 bases at V and 10 bases at J, with 13 bases in the middle. This CDR3 spans 13 amino acids. Looked up from germline, CDR1 is LNHDA and CDR2 is SQIVND (reference sequence). CDR3 sequence reads: CASSMLGAREQFF. CDR3 in DNA: TGTGCCAGTAGTATGTTAGGGGCCAGGGAGCAGTTCTTC.